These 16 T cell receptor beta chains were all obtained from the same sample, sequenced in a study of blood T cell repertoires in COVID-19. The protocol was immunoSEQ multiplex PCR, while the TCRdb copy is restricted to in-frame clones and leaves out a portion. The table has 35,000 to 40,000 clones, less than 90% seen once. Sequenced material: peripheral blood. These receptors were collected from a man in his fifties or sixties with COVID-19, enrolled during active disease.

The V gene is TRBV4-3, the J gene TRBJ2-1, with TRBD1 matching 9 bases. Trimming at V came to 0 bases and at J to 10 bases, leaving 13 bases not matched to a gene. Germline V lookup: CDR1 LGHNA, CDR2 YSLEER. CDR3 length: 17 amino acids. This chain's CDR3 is CASSQEYPGQGKSEQFF. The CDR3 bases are TGCGCCAGCAGCCAAGAGTATCCGGGACAGGGTAAAAGCGAGCAGTTCTTC.

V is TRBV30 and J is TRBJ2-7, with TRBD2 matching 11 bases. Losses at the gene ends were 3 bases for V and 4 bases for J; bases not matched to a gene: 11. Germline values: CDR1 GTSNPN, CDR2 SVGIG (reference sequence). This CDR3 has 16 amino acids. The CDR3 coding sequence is TGTGCCTGGAGGACACCAGGGACTAGCGGCCAATACGAGCAGTACTTC. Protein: CAWRTPGTSGQYEQYF.

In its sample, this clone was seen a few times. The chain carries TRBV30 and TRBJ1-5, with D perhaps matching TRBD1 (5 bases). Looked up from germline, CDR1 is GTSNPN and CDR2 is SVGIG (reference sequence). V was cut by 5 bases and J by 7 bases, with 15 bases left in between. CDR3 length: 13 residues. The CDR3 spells CAWDRGSGQPQHF. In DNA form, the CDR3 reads TGTGCCTGGGACAGAGGGAGCGGGCAGCCCCAGCATTTT.

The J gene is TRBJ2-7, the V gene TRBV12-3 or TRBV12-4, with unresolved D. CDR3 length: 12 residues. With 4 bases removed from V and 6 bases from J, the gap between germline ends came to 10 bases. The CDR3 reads CASSSQRREQYF. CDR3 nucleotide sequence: TGTGCCAGCAGTTCACAGAGACGCGAGCAGTACTTC.

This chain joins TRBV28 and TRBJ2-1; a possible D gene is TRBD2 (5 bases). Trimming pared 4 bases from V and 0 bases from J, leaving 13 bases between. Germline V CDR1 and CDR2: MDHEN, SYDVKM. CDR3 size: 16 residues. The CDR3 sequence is CASSSGTRVSYNEQFF. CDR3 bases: TGTGCCAGCAGTTCGGGAACGCGAGTCTCCTACAATGAGCAGTTCTTC.

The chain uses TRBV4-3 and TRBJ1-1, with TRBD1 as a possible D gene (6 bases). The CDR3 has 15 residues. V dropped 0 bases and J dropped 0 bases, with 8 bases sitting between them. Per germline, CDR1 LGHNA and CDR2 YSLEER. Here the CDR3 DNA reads TGCGCCAGCAGCCAAGAGGGGGGGCTGAACACTGAAGCTTTCTTT. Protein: CASSQEGGLNTEAFF.

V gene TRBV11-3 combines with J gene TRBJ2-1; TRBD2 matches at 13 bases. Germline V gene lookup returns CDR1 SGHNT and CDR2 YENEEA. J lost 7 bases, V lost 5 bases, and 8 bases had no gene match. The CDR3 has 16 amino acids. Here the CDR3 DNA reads TGTGCCAGCAGCCCCGGCCGGACTAGCGGGAGTAATGAGCAGTTCTTC. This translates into CASSPGRTSGSNEQFF.

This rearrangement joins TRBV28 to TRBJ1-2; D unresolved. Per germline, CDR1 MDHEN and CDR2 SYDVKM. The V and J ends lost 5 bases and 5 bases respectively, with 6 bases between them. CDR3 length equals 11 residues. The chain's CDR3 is CASSPSYGYTF. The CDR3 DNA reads TGTGCCAGCAGTCCTTCTTATGGCTACACCTTC.

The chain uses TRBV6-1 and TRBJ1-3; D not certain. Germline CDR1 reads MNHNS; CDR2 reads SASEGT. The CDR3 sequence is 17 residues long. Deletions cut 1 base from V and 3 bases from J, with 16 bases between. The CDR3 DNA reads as TGTGCCAGCAGTGAAGGCTCTTTTTCTCTGAGTGGAAACACCATATATTTT. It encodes CASSEGSFSLSGNTIYF.

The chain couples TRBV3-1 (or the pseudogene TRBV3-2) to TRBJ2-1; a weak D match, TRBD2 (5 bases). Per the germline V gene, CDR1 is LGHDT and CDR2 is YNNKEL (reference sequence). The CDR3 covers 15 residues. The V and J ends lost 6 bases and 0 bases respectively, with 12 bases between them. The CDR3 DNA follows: TGTGCCAGCAGACCGAGCGGCGGCTCCTACAATGAGCAGTTCTTC. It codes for CASRPSGGSYNEQFF.

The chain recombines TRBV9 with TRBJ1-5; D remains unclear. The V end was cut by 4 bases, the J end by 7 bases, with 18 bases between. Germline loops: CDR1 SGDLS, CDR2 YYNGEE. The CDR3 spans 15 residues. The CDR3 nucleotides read TGTGCCAGCAGCCCCAAGAGGGCTCGCAGGCAGCCCCAGCATTTT. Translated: CASSPKRARRQPQHF.

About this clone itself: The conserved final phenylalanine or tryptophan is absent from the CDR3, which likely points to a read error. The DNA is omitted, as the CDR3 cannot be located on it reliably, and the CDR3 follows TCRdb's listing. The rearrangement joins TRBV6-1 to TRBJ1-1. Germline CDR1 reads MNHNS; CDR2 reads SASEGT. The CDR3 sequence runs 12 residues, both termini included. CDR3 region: CASSEDRWRDSI.

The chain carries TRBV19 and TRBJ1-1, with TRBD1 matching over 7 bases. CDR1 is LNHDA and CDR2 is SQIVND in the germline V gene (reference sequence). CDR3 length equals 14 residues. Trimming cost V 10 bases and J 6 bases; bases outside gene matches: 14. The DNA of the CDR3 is TGTGCCACAAGGGGGCAGGGAAAATACGCTGAAGCTTTCTTT. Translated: CATRGQGKYAEAFF.

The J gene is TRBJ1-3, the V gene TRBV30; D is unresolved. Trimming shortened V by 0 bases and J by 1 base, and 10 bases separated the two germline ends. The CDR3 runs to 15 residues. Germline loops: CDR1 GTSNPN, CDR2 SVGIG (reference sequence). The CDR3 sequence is CAWSVLHASGNTIYF. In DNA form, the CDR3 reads TGTGCCTGGAGTGTACTCCACGCGTCTGGAAACACCATATATTTT.

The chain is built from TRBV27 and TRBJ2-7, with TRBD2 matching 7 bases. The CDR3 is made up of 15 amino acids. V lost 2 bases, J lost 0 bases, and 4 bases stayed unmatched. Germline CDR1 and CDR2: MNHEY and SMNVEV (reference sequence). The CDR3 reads CASSLASGFSYEQYF. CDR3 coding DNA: TGTGCCAGCAGTTTAGCTAGCGGCTTCTCCTACGAGCAGTACTTC.

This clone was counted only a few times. CDR3 in DNA: TGTGCCTGGGACGGGAGCTCCTACGAGCAGTACTTC. This sequence encodes CAWDGSSYEQYF. V and J are TRBV30 and TRBJ2-7; possible D gene TRBD2, 6 bases. Between the trimmed V and J ends, which lost 5 bases and 0 bases, there was a span of 8 bases. Germline values: CDR1 GTSNPN, CDR2 SVGIG (reference sequence). The CDR3 sequence is 12 residues long.